Below are 12 T cell receptor beta chains sequenced from a single sample in a study of blood T cell repertoires in COVID-19. TCRdb's copy holds only in-frame clones and misses some; the assay was immunoSEQ multiplex PCR. The data show around 250,000 clones, roughly 88% seen once. Sequenced input: peripheral blood. The source is a human donor in a cohort sampled during active COVID-19.

This sequence joins TRBV7-9 and TRBJ1-5, with 10 bases fitting TRBD1. This CDR3 is built from 15 residues. V lost 5 bases and J lost 5; bases outside the gene matches: 6. Germline V gene lookup returns CDR1 SEHNR and CDR2 FQNEAQ (reference sequence). CDR3 coding DNA: TGTGCCAGCAGCCTAGGGACAGGGGAATATCAGCCCCAGCATTTT. This codes for CASSLGTGEYQPQHF.

The chain uses TRBV6-5 and TRBJ2-7; a possible D gene is TRBD1 (6 bases). The CDR3 has 15 amino acids. Trimming stripped 0 bases from V and 3 bases from J, with 12 bases between. CDR1 is MNHEY and CDR2 is SVGAGI in the germline V gene. The chain's CDR3 is CASSYSPTGNYEQYF. As DNA, the CDR3 is TGTGCCAGCAGTTACTCTCCCACAGGGAACTACGAGCAGTACTTC.

The genes are TRBV14 and TRBJ2-1; the D gene is possibly TRBD2 (7 bases). The CDR3 sequence is 18 residues long. With 0 bases removed from V and 4 bases from J, the gap between germline ends came to 19 bases. Germline CDR1 reads SGHDN; CDR2 reads FVKESK. The DNA for the CDR3 is TGTGCCAGCAGCCAAGAACTCTGGGGGCTAGCGGCTTACAATGAGCAGTTCTTC. Translation: CASSQELWGLAAYNEQFF. Looking up the rest from reference TRBV14 and TRBJ2-1 gives the full variable domain: EAGVTQFPSHSVIEKGQTVTLRCDPISGHDNLYWYRRVMGKEIKFLLHFVKESKQDESGMPNNRFLAERTGGTYSTLKVQPAELEDSGVYFCASSQELWGLAAYNEQFFGPGTRLTVL.

This rearrangement joins TRBV5-1 to TRBJ1-4; TRBD1 matches at 8 bases. The CDR3 covers 16 residues. With 5 bases clipped from V and 2 bases from J, the junction kept 8 bases outside the gene matches. The germline gives CDR1 SGHRS, CDR2 YFSETQ. This CDR3 is CASSYNRQGTNEKLFF. Here the CDR3 DNA reads TGCGCCAGCAGTTACAACCGACAGGGGACTAATGAAAAACTGTTTTTT.

CDR3 in amino acids: CASSGTGNTGELFF. DNA of the CDR3: TGTGCCAGCAGTGGGACAGGGAACACCGGGGAGCTGTTTTTT. V is TRBV2 and J is TRBJ2-2, with 7 bases that match TRBD1. The CDR3 has 14 amino acids. V shed 4 bases, J shed 1 base, and the junction held 0 bases outside the gene matches. Germline-derived CDR1 and CDR2 are SNHLY and FYNNEI.

J is TRBJ2-7 and V is TRBV5-6; a weak D match, TRBD1 (8 bases). Germline V gene lookup returns CDR1 SGHDT and CDR2 YYEEEE. The CDR3 consists of 14 residues. V lost 7 bases and J 6 bases, leaving 20 bases between the germline ends. CDR3 coding DNA: TGTGCCAGCGTGAGCGGGACAGGTGAATCCGAGCAGTACTTC. Amino acids: CASVSGTGESEQYF.

This chain uses TRBV5-1 with TRBJ2-1; TRBD2 aligns across 8 bases. V gave up 3 bases and J gave up 5 bases; unmatched junction bases: 7. The CDR3 covers 15 residues. Germline V gene sequence: CDR1 SGHRS, CDR2 YFSETQ. In nucleotides, the CDR3 is TGCGCCAGCAGCTCCCTTCGGGGGGGCCACAATGAGCAGTTCTTC. Residues: CASSSLRGGHNEQFF. The full variable domain, completed using reference TRBV5-1 and TRBJ2-1, is KAGVTQTPRYLIKTRGQQVTLSCSPISGHRSVSWYQQTPGQGLQFLFEYFSETQRNKGNFPGRFSGRQFSNSRSEMNVSTLELGDSALYLCASSSLRGGHNEQFFGPGTRLTVL.

CDR3 sequence reads: CASGRGGGYTF. CDR3 DNA sequence: TGTGCCAGCGGAAGGGGTGGTGGCTACACCTTC. The chain joins TRBV11-2 to TRBJ1-2; D might be TRBD1 (5 bases). Germline V CDR1 and CDR2: SGHAT, FQNNGV. CDR3 length equals 11 residues. The V end lost 8 bases, the J end lost 7 bases, and 11 bases lay between the germline ends. Combining the CDR3 with reference TRBV11-2 and TRBJ1-2 gives the whole variable domain EAGVAQSPRYKIIEKRQSVAFWCNPISGHATLYWYQQILGQGPKLLIQFQNNGVVDDSQLPKDRFSAERLKGVDSTLKIQPAKLEDSAVYLCASGRGGGYTFGSGTRLTVV.

The J gene is TRBJ1-2, the V gene TRBV28, with 10 positions matching TRBD1. The ends lost 11 bases at V and 5 bases at J; junction bases unmatched: 11. In germline, CDR1 is MDHEN, CDR2 SYDVKM. The CDR3 is made up of 14 amino acids. CDR3 in DNA: TGTGCCGGGGGAGACAGGGGGCGCGGGTATGGCTACACCTTC. Protein sequence: CAGGDRGRGYGYTF.

The genes are TRBV7-9 and TRBJ1-1, with D unresolved. Trimming removed 2 bases at V and 1 base at J, with 8 bases between. The germline V gene encodes CDR1 SEHNR and CDR2 FQNEAQ (reference sequence). CDR3 size: 14 residues. The chain's CDR3 is CASSLQGGNTEAFF. Here the CDR3 DNA reads TGTGCCAGCAGCTTACAAGGCGGGAACACTGAAGCTTTCTTT.

V usage is TRBV9 and J usage is TRBJ2-4; D is unclear. Germline V gives CDR1 SGDLS, CDR2 YYNGEE. CDR3 size: 14 residues. The V end was cut by 4 bases, the J end by 0 bases, with 8 bases between. The DNA of the CDR3 is TGTGCCAGCAGCCAAGAACTAGCCAAAAACATTCAGTACTTC. Its protein is CASSQELAKNIQYF. The full variable domain, completed using reference TRBV9 and TRBJ2-4, is DSGVTQTPKHLITATGQRVTLRCSPRSGDLSVYWYQQSLDQGLQFLIQYYNGEERAKGNILERFSAQQFPDLHSELNLSSLELGDSALYFCASSQELAKNIQYFGAGTRLSVL.

The gene calls are TRBV4-3 and TRBJ2-7, with a weak D call TRBD1 (5 bases). V was shortened by 3 bases and J by 4 bases, with 19 bases between the two germline ends. This CDR3 has 16 residues. CDR1 and CDR2 (germline): LGHNA, YSLEER. The CDR3 spells CASSHESTGVTYEQYF. The DNA for the CDR3 is TGCGCCAGCAGCCACGAGTCCACAGGAGTGACATACGAGCAGTACTTC.